The 21 T cell receptor beta chains presented below share a single source sample, sequenced in a study of T-cell memory formation after mild COVID-19. TCRdb reprocessed the 5' RACE reads with MiXCR, giving one entry per CDR3 protein. The profile covers around 80,000 distinct CDR3 sequences, with 13% appearing a single time and 41% taken by the ten largest. Sequencing used PBMCs or a T cell subset sorted from them (not recorded which). These receptors all stem from a man younger than 35 who had mild COVID-19 (a few samples of this study predate the infection). Cell type and time point are not known.

This clonotype came up a few times. The chain has TRBV6-1 and TRBJ1-3; TRBD1 might be the D (6 bases). Germline V gene data show CDR1 as MNHNS and CDR2 as SASEGT. The V gene lost 4 bases and the J gene lost 0 bases, with 22 bases spanning the gap. The CDR3 contains 19 residues. This chain's CDR3 is CASSVVRDTITYSGNTIYF. The CDR3 DNA reads as TGTGCCAGCAGTGTTGTCCGGGACACAATTACTTACTCTGGAAACACCATATATTTT.

The chain has TRBV4-3 and TRBJ1-4; 7 positions match TRBD1. From germline, CDR1 is LGHNA and CDR2 YSLEER. The trim removed 0 bases at V and 14 bases at J, leaving 15 bases unmatched. The CDR3 length is 16 residues. The DNA for the CDR3 is TGCGCCAGCAGCCAAGAGAAAATTCAGGGGGGTGATGGGCTGTTTTTT. As protein: CASSQEKIQGGDGLFF.

This rearrangement joins TRBV9 to TRBJ2-7; D is ambiguous. The CDR3 length is 14 residues. Trimming shortened V by 0 bases and J by 3 bases, and 10 bases separated the two germline ends. From germline, CDR1 is SGDLS and CDR2 YYNGEE. The CDR3 coding sequence is TGTGCCAGCAGCGTAGGCCAGTCAGGCTACGAGCAGTACTTC. It is translated as CASSVGQSGYEQYF.

This clonotype was counted between two and nine times. The chain carries TRBV27 and TRBJ2-7, with D tentatively TRBD2 (5 bases). The CDR3 has 12 residues. Germline CDR1 and CDR2: MNHEY and SMNVEV (reference sequence). V lost 6 bases to trimming and J lost 7 bases, with 13 bases between them. The CDR3 sequence is CASSPPGGEQYF. CDR3 DNA sequence: TGTGCCAGCAGCCCTCCGGGCGGGGAGCAGTACTTC.

V is TRBV7-8 and J is TRBJ2-1; unclear D gene. V was pared by 3 bases and J by 4 bases, with 7 bases between. The CDR3 spans 13 residues. CDR1 is SGHVS, CDR2 FQNEAQ, per germline. CDR3 nucleotides: TGTGCCAGCAGCTTCTTCTGGTACAATGAGCAGTTCTTC. Protein: CASSFFWYNEQFF.

The chain joins TRBV7-8 to TRBJ2-7; D tentatively fits TRBD1 or TRBD2 (5 bases each). The CDR3 sequence is 13 residues long. Germline V gene sequence: CDR1 SGHVS, CDR2 FQNEAQ. Deletions cut 7 bases from V and 2 bases from J, with 12 bases between. CDR3 amino acids: CASTWGYTYEQYF. Written as DNA, the CDR3 is TGTGCCAGCACGTGGGGGTACACCTACGAGCAGTACTTC.

This clonotype has a count of ten or more. This chain links TRBV7-9 with TRBJ2-5; D possibly corresponds to TRBD2 (7 bases). The V end was cut by 3 bases, the J end by 1 base, with 12 bases between. CDR3 length equals 15 residues. Germline CDR1 reads SEHNR; CDR2 reads FQNEAQ (reference sequence). CDR3 DNA sequence: TGTGCCAGCAGCTTTTTCGGGGGGCCCCAAGAGACCCAGTACTTC. Its protein product is CASSFFGGPQETQYF.

At least ten counts were recorded for this clonotype. The chain couples TRBV27 to TRBJ2-3; 9 nucleotides align to TRBD1. After removal of 8 bases from V and 3 bases from J, the junction contained 3 bases not matched to a gene. This CDR3 region has 13 residues. The germline V gene has CDR1 MNHEY and CDR2 SMNVEV (reference sequence). CDR3 region: CASLGQGTDTQYF. DNA of the CDR3: TGTGCCAGCTTGGGACAGGGAACAGATACGCAGTATTTT.

This clonotype was seen many times. V gene TRBV7-9 combines with J gene TRBJ2-3; D ambiguous. The CDR3 loop spans 12 amino acids. The germline V gene has CDR1 SEHNR and CDR2 FQNEAQ (reference sequence). V was cut by 3 bases and J by 6 bases, with 7 bases left in between. The CDR3: CASSFLSDTQYF. CDR3 nucleotide sequence: TGTGCCAGCAGCTTTTTGTCCGATACGCAGTATTTT.

The chain is built from TRBV7-9 and TRBJ1-1; a possible D gene is TRBD1 (5 bases). This CDR3 is 14 amino acids long. The V end lost 4 bases, the J end lost 4 bases, and 13 bases lay between the germline ends. Germline-derived CDR1 and CDR2 are SEHNR and FQNEAQ (reference sequence). The CDR3 sequence: CASSSPGISTEAFF. In DNA, the CDR3 is TGTGCCAGCAGCTCCCCAGGGATAAGCACTGAAGCTTTCTTT.

This clonotype was detected a few times. V usage is TRBV2 and J usage is TRBJ2-6, with D hard to call. This CDR3 spans 15 amino acids. Trimming left V 4 bases short and J 0 bases short, with 7 bases between. Germline CDR1 SNHLY, CDR2 FYNNEI. CDR3 DNA: TGTGCCAGCAGTGGACTCCACTCTGGGGCCAACGTCCTGACTTTC. It translates to CASSGLHSGANVLTF.

The chain carries TRBV12-5 and TRBJ2-3, with a possible D match to TRBD2 (6 bases). The CDR3 is made up of 13 amino acids. Trimming shortened V by 3 bases and J by 11 bases, and 15 bases separated the two germline ends. Germline V gene lookup returns CDR1 LGHNT and CDR2 FRNRAP. The CDR3 spells CASGFQGGGEQYF. The CDR3 DNA reads TGTGCTAGTGGTTTCCAGGGAGGCGGGGAGCAGTATTTT.

This clonotype was seen only a few times. V is TRBV19 and J is TRBJ2-1; D tentatively reads TRBD1 or TRBD2 (5 bases each). The length of the CDR3 is 13 residues. In germline, CDR1 is LNHDA, CDR2 SQIVND (reference sequence). Trimming cost V 7 bases and J 5 bases, with 12 bases left between them. The CDR3 region has the DNA TGTGCCAGTACCCCGGGACCCCACAATGAGCAGTTCTTC. Translated, it gives CASTPGPHNEQFF. Combining the CDR3 with reference TRBV19 and TRBJ2-1 gives the whole variable domain DGGITQSPKYLFRKEGQNVTLSCEQNLNHDAMYWYRQDPGQGLRLIYYSQIVNDFQKGDIAEGYSVSREKKESFPLTVTSAQKNPTAFYLCASTPGPHNEQFFGPGTRLTVL.

This clonotype was observed a handful of times. Here the CDR3 reads CASSLAGGLYEQYV. The CDR3 bases are TGTGCCAGCAGCTTAGCGGGGGGGCTCTACGAGCAGTACGTC. The chain uses TRBV7-2 and TRBJ2-7; maybe TRBD2 (7 bases). Germline V gene lookup returns CDR1 SGHTA and CDR2 FQGNSA. CDR3 size: 14 residues. Trimming left V 0 bases short and J 3 bases short, with 9 bases between.

In this sample, this clonotype turned up many times. This chain joins TRBV25-1 and TRBJ1-1, with D uncertain. Germline-derived CDR1 and CDR2 are MGHDK and SYGVNS. The CDR3 has 14 residues. The germline V and J ends were trimmed by 0 bases and 1 base, with 6 bases remaining between them. CDR3 DNA sequence: TGTGCCAGCAGTGAATATAGACAGAACACTGAAGCTTTCTTT. It encodes CASSEYRQNTEAFF. The complete variable domain, with remaining parts taken from reference TRBV25-1 and TRBJ1-1, reads EADIYQTPRYLVIGTGKKITLECSQTMGHDKMYWYQQDPGMELHLIHYSYGVNSTEKGDLSSESTVSRIRTEHFPLTLESARPSHTSQYLCASSEYRQNTEAFFGQGTRLTVV.

V gene TRBV25-1 combines with J gene TRBJ1-2; D gene uncertain. V lost 4 bases to trimming and J lost 3 bases, with 15 bases between them. Per the germline V gene, CDR1 is MGHDK and CDR2 is SYGVNS. This CDR3 is built from 15 residues. The DNA for the CDR3 is TGTGCCAGCAGTGGGAATTCAATGGCCTACTATGGCTACACCTTC. Translating it yields CASSGNSMAYYGYTF.

The chain uses TRBV4-1 and TRBJ1-3; no definite D call. The CDR3 has 16 amino acids. Germline V lookup: CDR1 MGHRA, CDR2 YSYEKL. V gave up 0 bases and J gave up 4 bases, with 13 bases separating them. CDR3 DNA: TGCGCCAGCAGCCAAGAGCCGGATCCGCGGGGAAACACCATATATTTT. Translated: CASSQEPDPRGNTIYF.

This sequence joins TRBV10-3 and TRBJ1-2; TRBD1 matches 7 bases. V lost 4 bases, J lost 8 bases, and 4 bases stayed unmatched. Germline V gene sequence: CDR1 ENHRY, CDR2 SYGVKD. The CDR3 is 12 amino acids. The CDR3 nucleotides are TGTGCCATCAGTGGGACAGGTGGCGGCTACACCTTC. Translation: CAISGTGGGYTF.

The J gene is TRBJ2-1, the V gene TRBV7-2; 11 bases map to TRBD2. CDR1 and CDR2 from the germline V gene are SGHTA and FQGNSA. CDR3 length equals 15 residues. The junction had 5 bases not matched to a gene; V was cut back by 5 bases and J by 5 bases. CDR3: CASSSSGGANNEQFF. The CDR3 bases are TGTGCCAGCAGCAGTAGCGGGGGGGCCAACAATGAGCAGTTCTTC.

This clonotype was picked up a small number of times. The rearrangement links TRBV19 to TRBJ2-1; 8 nucleotides align to TRBD2. Trimming cost V 2 bases and J 3 bases; bases outside gene matches: 3. The germline V gene encodes CDR1 LNHDA and CDR2 SQIVND (reference sequence). This CDR3 contains 15 residues. The CDR3 nucleotides read TGTGCCAGTAGTATATATAGCGGGGTCTACAATGAGCAGTTCTTC. Encoded protein: CASSIYSGVYNEQFF.

Turning to this clonotype: This may come from a read error, since a much larger clone is one base off. V usage is TRBV6-5 and J usage is TRBJ1-1, with D possibly matching TRBD1 (6 bases). CDR3 size: 16 residues. The germline V gene has CDR1 MNHEY and CDR2 SVGAGI. The CDR3 loop reads CTSSGFTGTLYTEAFF. As DNA, the CDR3 is TGTACCAGCAGCGGATTTACAGGGACCCTCTACACTGAAGCTTTCTTT.